This T cell receptor (beta chain) was identified during a study of T cells expressing NK-cell markers. About the study: It was sorted CD3+CD56-NKG2C+, CD3+CD56+NKG2C- and CD3+CD56+NKG2C+ T cells that provided the TCR beta repertoires.

Using the 5' RACE reads, TCRdb records one entry per CDR3 protein without DNA. The sample table sets out 350,000 to 400,000 distinct CDR3 sequences. Findings and caveats of the study: Six or seven donors showed dominant NKG2C+ clonotypes comprising about 1.0-7.5% of their CD8+ T cells.

Worth noting for this clonotype: What it binds is not known.

Germline CDR1 and CDR2: SGHAT and FQDESV (reference sequence). The length of the CDR3 is 13 residues. This chain uses TRBV11-1 with TRBJ2-1. Sequencing was performed on blood T cells: a sorted CD56 or NKG2C T cell subset, CD4+ or CD8+ T cells, or bulk PBMC T cells (not recorded which). This TCR derives from a woman in her fifties or sixties in good health. CDR3 protein: CASSFFDGNEQFF.